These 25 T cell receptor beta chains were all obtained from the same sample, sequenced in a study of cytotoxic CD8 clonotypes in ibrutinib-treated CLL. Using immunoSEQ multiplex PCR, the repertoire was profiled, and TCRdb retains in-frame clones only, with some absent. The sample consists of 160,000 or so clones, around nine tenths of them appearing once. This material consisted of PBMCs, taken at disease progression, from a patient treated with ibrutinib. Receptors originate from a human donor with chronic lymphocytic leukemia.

The CDR3 nucleotides read TGTGCCAGCAGTGGGCGACAGGGGGCTAACGAGCAGTACTTC. This gives the protein CASSGRQGANEQYF. This chain uses TRBV6-5 with TRBJ2-7, with 10 bases that match TRBD1. Germline loops: CDR1 MNHEY, CDR2 SVGAGI. V was clipped by 5 bases and J by 5 bases; unmatched bases: 6. The CDR3 length is 14 residues.

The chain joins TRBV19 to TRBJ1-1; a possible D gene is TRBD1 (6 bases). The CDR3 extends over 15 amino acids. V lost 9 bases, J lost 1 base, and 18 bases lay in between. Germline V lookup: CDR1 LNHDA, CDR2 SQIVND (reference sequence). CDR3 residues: CASRSGTQRNTEAFF. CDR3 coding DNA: TGTGCCAGCAGATCCGGGACACAAAGGAACACTGAAGCTTTCTTT.

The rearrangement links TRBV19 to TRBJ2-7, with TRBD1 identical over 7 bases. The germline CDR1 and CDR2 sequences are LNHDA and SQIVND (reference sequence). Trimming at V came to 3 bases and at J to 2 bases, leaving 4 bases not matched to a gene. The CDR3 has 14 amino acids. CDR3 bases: TGTGCCAGTAGTATTCAACAGGGGACCTACGAGCAGTACTTC. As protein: CASSIQQGTYEQYF.

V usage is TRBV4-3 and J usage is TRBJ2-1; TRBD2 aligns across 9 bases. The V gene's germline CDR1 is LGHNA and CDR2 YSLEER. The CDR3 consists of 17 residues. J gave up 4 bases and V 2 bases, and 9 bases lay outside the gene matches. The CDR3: CASSQSISGSNYNEQFF. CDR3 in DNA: TGCGCCAGCAGCCAATCAATTAGCGGGAGTAATTACAATGAGCAGTTCTTC.

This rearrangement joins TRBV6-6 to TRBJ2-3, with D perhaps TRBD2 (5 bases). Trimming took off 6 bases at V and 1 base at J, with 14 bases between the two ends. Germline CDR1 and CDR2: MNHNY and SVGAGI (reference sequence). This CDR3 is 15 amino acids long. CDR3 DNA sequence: TGTGCCAGCAGGATGCACGGGAAACGCACAGATACGCAGTATTTT. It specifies CASRMHGKRTDTQYF.

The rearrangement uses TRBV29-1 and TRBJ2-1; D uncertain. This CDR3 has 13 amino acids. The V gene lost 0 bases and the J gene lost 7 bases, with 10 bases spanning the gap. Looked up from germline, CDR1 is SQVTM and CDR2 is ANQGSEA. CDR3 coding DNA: TGCAGCGTTGAAGAAGCCAGCTTTAATGAGCAGTTCTTC. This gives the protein CSVEEASFNEQFF.

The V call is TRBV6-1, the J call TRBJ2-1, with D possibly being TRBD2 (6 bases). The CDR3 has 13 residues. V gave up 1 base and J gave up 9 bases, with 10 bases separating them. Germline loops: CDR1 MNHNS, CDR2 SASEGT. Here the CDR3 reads CASSEDWRAEQFF. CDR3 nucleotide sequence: TGTGCCAGCAGTGAAGATTGGAGGGCTGAGCAGTTCTTC.

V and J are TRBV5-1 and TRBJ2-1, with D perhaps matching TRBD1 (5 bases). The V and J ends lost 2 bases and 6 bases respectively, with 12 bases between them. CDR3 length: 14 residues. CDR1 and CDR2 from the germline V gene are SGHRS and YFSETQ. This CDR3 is CASSFRVDVNEQFF. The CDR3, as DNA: TGCGCCAGCAGCTTCAGGGTAGACGTCAATGAGCAGTTCTTC.

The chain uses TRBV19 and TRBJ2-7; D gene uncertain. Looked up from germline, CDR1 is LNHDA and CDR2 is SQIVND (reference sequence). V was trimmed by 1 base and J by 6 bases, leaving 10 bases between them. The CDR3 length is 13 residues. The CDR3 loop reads CASSIVVSSEQYF. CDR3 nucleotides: TGTGCCAGTAGTATAGTCGTGTCGAGCGAGCAGTACTTC.

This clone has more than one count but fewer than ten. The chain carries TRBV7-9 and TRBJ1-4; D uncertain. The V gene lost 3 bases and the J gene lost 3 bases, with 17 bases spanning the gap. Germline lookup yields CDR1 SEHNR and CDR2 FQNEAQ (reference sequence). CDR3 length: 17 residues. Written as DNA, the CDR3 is TGTGCCAGCAGCTTTTGGTTGGGGATACGGTCTAATGAAAAACTGTTTTTT. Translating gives CASSFWLGIRSNEKLFF.

CDR3: CASSFKPGQESFAGNTIYF. In DNA form, the CDR3 reads TGCGCCAGCAGCTTCAAACCGGGACAGGAATCTTTTGCTGGAAACACCATATATTTT. This sequence joins TRBV5-1 and TRBJ1-3, with 8 nucleotides matching TRBD1. This CDR3 has 19 amino acids. V was pared by 2 bases and J by 2 bases, with 15 bases of the junction left unmatched. CDR1 SGHRS and CDR2 YFSETQ come from the germline V gene.

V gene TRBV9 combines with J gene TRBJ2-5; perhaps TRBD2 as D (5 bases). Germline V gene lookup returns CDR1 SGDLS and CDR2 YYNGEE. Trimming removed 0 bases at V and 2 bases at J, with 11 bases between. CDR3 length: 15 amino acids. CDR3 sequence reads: CASSVGLARQETQYF. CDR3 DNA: TGTGCCAGCAGCGTAGGGCTAGCAAGGCAAGAGACCCAGTACTTC.

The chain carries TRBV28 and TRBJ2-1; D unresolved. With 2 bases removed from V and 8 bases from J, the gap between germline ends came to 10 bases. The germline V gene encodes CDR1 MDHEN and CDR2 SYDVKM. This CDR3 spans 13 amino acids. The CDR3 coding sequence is TGTGCCAGCAGTTTAGTTAGATCGGATGAGCAGTTCTTC. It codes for CASSLVRSDEQFF.

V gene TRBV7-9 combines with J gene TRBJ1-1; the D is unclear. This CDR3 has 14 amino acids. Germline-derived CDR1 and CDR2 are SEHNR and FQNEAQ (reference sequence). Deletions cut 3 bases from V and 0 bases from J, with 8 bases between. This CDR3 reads CASSFGKVNTEAFF. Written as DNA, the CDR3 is TGTGCCAGCAGCTTTGGTAAGGTGAACACTGAAGCTTTCTTT.

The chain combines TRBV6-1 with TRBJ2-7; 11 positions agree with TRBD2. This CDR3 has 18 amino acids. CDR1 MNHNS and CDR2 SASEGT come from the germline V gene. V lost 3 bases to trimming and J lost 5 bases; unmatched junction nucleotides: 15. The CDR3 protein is CASSEGHGLAGGTNEQYF. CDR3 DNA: TGTGCCAGCAGTGAGGGCCACGGACTAGCGGGCGGTACAAACGAGCAGTACTTC.

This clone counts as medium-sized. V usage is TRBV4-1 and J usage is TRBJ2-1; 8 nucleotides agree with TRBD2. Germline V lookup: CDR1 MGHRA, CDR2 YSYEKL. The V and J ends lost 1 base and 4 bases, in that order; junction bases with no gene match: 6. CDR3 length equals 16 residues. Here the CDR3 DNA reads TGCGCCAGCAGCCAAGCGGGTAGCGGGGTGTACAATGAGCAGTTCTTC. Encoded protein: CASSQAGSGVYNEQFF.

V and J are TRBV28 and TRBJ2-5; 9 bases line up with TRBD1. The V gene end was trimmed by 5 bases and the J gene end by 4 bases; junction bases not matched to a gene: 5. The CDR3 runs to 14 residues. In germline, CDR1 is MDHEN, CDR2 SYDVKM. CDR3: CASSAPTGGETQYF. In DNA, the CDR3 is TGTGCCAGCAGTGCCCCGACAGGGGGAGAGACCCAGTACTTC. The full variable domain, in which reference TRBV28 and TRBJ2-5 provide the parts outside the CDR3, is DVKVTQSSRYLVKRTGEKVFLECVQDMDHENMFWYRQDPGLGLRLIYFSYDVKMKEKGDIPEGYSVSREKKERFSLILESASTNQTSMYLCASSAPTGGETQYFGPGTRLLVL.

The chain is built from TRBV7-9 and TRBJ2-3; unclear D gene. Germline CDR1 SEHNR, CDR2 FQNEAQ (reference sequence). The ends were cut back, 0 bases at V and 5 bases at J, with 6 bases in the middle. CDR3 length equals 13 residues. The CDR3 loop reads CASSLASGDTQYF. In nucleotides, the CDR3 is TGTGCCAGCAGCTTAGCTTCCGGAGATACGCAGTATTTT.

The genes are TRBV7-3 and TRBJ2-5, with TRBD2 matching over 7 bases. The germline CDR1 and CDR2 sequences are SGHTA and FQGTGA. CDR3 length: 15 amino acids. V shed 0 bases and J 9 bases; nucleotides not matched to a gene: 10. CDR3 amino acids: CASSLTGLPIWAQYF. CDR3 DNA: TGTGCCAGCAGCTTAACGGGACTACCTATATGGGCCCAGTACTTC.

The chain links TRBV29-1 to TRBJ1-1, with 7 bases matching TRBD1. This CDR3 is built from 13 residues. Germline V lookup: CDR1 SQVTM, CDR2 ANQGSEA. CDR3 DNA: TGCAGTGCGTACGACAGGGCTAGCACTGAAGCTTTCTTT. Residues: CSAYDRASTEAFF. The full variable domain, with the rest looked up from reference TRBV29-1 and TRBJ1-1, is SAVISQKPSRDICQRGTSLTIQCQVDSQVTMMFWYRQQPGQSLTLIATANQGSEATYESGFVIDKFPISRPNLTFSTLTVSNMSPEDSSIYLCSAYDRASTEAFFGQGTRLTVV.

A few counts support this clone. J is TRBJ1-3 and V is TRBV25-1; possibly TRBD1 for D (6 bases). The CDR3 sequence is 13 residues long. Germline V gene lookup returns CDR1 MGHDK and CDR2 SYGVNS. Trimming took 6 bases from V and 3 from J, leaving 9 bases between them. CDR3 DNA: TGTGCCAGCAGGACAGGTGGTGGAAACACCATATATTTT. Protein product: CASRTGGGNTIYF.

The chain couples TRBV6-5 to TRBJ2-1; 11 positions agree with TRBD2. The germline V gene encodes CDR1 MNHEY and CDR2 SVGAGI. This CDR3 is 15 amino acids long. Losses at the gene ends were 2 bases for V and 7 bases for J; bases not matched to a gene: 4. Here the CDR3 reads CASSYDTSGRNEQFF. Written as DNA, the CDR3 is TGTGCCAGCAGTTACGACACTAGCGGGAGAAATGAGCAGTTCTTC.

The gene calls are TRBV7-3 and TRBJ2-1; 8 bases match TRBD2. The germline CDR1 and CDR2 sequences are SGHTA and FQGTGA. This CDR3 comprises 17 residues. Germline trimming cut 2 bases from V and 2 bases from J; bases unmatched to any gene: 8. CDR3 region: CASSLSRTSGPYNEQFF. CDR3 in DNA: TGTGCCAGCAGCTTATCTCGAACTAGCGGTCCCTACAATGAGCAGTTCTTC.

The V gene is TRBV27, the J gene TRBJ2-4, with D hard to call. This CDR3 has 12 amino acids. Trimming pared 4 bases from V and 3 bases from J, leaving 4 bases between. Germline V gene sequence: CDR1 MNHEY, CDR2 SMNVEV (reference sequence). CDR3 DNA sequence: TGTGCCAGCAGTTCTTTCAAAAACATTCAGTACTTC. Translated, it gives CASSSFKNIQYF.

Written as DNA, the CDR3 is TGTGCCAGCAGCGTAGACACTAGCGGGAACTACGAGCAGTACTTC. Translated, it gives CASSVDTSGNYEQYF. The chain couples TRBV9 to TRBJ2-7, with 10 nucleotides matching TRBD2. The ends lost 0 bases at V and 3 bases at J; junction bases unmatched: 3. The germline gives CDR1 SGDLS, CDR2 YYNGEE. This CDR3 comprises 15 residues.